Following are 6 T cell receptor beta chains from one sample sequenced in a study of T-cell memory formation after mild COVID-19. One entry per CDR3 protein, called by TCRdb with MiXCR from the 5' RACE reads. The table includes hundreds of thousands of distinct CDR3 sequences, roughly 20% detected once. The specimen was PBMCs or a T cell subset sorted from them (not recorded which). These receptors were collected from an adult woman who had mild COVID-19 (a few samples of this study predate the infection). Cell type and time point are not known.

This clonotype was detected only a few times. The chain links TRBV6-5 to TRBJ2-2; tentative D call: TRBD1 (5 bases). The length of the CDR3 is 13 residues. V was clipped by 5 bases and J by 6 bases, with 10 bases between them. Germline V gives CDR1 MNHEY, CDR2 SVGAGI. CDR3 protein: CASSPTVAGELFF. CDR3 DNA: TGTGCCAGCAGTCCGACAGTGGCCGGGGAGCTGTTTTTT.

Only one count was recorded for this clonotype. The chain is built from TRBV7-6 and TRBJ2-1; 15 positions agree with TRBD2. The CDR3 loop spans 17 amino acids. The trim removed 0 bases at V and 12 bases at J, leaving 9 bases unmatched. From germline, CDR1 is SGHVS and CDR2 FNYEAQ. Here the CDR3 DNA reads TGTGCCAGCAGCTTAGCAGGGACTAGCGGGGGGCCCGGGGGGCAGTTCTTC. This sequence encodes CASSLAGTSGGPGGQFF.

This chain joins TRBV5-1 and TRBJ2-7, with D hard to call. In germline, CDR1 is SGHRS, CDR2 YFSETQ. V lost 8 bases to trimming and J lost 4 bases, with 4 bases between them. The CDR3 contains 9 residues. CDR3 DNA: TGCGCCAGGGAGTACGAGCAGTACTTC. It yields the protein CAREYEQYF.

The rearrangement uses TRBV7-6 and TRBJ2-3, with 7 bases matching TRBD1. CDR3 size: 18 residues. V lost 4 bases and J lost 0; bases outside the gene matches: 13. Per the germline V gene, CDR1 is SGHVS and CDR2 is FNYEAQ. In DNA form, the CDR3 reads TGTGCCAGCAGCTCCCGGGACAGTGCGCGTCCGAGCACAGATACGCAGTATTTT. Its protein is CASSSRDSARPSTDTQYF.

This chain joins TRBV4-1 and TRBJ2-5; 7 bases map to TRBD2. V shed 2 bases, J shed 1 base, and the junction held 7 bases outside the gene matches. This CDR3 region has 16 residues. CDR1 is MGHRA and CDR2 is YSYEKL in the germline V gene. The CDR3 region has the DNA TGCGCCAGCAGCCAAAGGTTGTCTAGCGGCCAAGAGACCCAGTACTTC. This sequence encodes CASSQRLSSGQETQYF.

This chain connects TRBV12-3 or TRBV12-4 to TRBJ2-7, with D uncertain. Trimming removed 7 bases at V and 7 bases at J, with 17 bases between. The CDR3 is made up of 13 amino acids. The CDR3 nucleotides read TGTGCCAGCACCACGTATGCCCCTCCGGAGCAGTACTTC. This gives the protein CASTTYAPPEQYF.